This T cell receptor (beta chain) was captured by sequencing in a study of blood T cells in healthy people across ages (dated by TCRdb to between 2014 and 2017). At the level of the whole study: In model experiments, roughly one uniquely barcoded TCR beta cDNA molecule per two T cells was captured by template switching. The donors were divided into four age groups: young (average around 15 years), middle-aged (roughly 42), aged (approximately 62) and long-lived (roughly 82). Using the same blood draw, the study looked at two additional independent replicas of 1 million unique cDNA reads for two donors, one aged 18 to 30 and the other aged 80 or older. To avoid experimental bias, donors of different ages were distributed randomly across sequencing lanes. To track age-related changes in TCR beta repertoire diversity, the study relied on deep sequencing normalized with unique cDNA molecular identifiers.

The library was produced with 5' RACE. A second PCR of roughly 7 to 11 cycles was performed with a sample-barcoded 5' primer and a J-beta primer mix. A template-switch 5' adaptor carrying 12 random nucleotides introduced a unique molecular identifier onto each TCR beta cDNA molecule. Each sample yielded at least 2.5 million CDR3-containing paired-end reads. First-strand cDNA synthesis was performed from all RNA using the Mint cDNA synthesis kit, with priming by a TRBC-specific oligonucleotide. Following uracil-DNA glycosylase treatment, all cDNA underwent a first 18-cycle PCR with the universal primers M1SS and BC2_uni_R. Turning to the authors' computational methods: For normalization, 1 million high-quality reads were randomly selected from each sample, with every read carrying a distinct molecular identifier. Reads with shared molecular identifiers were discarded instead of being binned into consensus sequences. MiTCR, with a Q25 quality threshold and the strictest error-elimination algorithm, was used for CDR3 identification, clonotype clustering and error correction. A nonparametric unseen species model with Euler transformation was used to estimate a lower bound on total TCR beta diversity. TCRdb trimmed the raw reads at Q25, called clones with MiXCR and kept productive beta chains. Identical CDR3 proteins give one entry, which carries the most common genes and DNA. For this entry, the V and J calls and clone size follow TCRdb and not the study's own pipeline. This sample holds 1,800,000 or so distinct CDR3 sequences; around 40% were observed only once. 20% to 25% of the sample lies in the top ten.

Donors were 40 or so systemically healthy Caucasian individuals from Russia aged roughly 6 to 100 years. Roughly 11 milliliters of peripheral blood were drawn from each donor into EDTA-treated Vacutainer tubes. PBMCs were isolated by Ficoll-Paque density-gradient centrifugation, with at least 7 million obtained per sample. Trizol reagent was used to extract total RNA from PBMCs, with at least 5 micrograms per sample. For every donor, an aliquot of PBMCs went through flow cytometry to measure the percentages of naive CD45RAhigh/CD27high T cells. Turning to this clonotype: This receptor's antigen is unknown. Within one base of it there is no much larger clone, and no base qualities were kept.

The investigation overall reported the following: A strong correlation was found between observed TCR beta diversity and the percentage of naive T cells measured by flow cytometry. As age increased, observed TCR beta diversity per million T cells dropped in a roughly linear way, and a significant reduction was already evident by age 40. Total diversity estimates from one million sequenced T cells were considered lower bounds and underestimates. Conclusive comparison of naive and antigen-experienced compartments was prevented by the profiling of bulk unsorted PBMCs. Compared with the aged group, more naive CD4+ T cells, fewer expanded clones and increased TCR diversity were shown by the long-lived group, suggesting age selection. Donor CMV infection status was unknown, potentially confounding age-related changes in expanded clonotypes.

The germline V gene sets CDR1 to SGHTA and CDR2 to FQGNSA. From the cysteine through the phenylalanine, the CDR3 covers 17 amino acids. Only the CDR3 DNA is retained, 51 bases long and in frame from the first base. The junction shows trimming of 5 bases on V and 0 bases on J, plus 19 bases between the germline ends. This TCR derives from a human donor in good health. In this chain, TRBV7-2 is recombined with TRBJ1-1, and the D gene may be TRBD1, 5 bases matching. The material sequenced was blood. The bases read TGTGCCAGCAGCCTAATTCCCCCGGGGCAGATGAACACTGAAGCTTTCTTT. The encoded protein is CASSLIPPGQMNTEAFF.